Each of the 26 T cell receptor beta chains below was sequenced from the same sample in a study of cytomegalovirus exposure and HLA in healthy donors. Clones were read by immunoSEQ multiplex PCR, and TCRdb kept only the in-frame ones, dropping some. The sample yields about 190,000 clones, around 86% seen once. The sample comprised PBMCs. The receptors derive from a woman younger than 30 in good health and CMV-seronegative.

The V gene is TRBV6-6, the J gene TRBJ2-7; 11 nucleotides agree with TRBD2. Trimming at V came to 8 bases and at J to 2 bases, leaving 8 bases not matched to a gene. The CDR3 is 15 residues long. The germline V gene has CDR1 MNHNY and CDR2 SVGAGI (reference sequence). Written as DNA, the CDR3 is TGTGCCAGCGGTAATCAGGGACTAGCGGCCTACGAGCAGTACTTC. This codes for CASGNQGLAAYEQYF.

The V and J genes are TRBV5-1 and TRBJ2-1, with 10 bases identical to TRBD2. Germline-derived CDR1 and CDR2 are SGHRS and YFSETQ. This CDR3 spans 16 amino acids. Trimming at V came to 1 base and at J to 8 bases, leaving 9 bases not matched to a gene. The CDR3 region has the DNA TGCGCCAGCAGCTTGCCTCCTAGCGGGGGAATCGATGAGCAGTTCTTC. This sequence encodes CASSLPPSGGIDEQFF.

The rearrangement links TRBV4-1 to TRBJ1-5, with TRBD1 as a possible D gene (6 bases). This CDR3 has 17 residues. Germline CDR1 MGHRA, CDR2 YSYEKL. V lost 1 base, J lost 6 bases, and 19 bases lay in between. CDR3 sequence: CASSQGATGLRRQPQHF. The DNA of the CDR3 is TGCGCCAGCAGCCAAGGGGCGACAGGTCTACGGCGTCAGCCCCAGCATTTT.

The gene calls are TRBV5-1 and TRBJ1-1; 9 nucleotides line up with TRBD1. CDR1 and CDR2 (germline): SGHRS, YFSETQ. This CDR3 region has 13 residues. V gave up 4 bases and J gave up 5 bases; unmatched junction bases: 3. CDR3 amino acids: CASSNRGQTEAFF. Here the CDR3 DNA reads TGCGCCAGCAGCAACAGGGGGCAAACTGAAGCTTTCTTT.

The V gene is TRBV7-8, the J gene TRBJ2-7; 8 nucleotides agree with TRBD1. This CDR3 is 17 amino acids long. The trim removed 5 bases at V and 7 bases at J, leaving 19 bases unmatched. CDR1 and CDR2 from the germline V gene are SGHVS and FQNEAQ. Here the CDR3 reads CASSPRIGQGMSGEQYF. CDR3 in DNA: TGTGCCAGCAGCCCAAGGATCGGACAGGGAATGTCGGGGGAGCAGTACTTC. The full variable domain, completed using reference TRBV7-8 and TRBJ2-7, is GAGVSQSPRYKVAKRGQDVALRCDPISGHVSLFWYQQALGQGPEFLTYFQNEAQLDKSGLPSDRFFAERPEGSVSTLKIQRTQQEDSAVYLCASSPRIGQGMSGEQYFGPGTRLTVT.

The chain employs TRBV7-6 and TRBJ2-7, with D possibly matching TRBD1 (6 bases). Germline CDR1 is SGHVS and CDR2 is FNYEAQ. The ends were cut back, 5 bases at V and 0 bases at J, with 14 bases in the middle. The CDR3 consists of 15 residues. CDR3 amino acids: CASSPPPGHSYEQYF. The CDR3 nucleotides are TGTGCCAGCAGCCCACCTCCGGGACACTCCTACGAGCAGTACTTC. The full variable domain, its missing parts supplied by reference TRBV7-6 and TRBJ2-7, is GAGVSQSPRYKVTKRGQDVALRCDPISGHVSLYWYRQALGQGPEFLTYFNYEAQQDKSGLPNDRFSAERPEGSISTLTIQRTEQRDSAMYRCASSPPPGHSYEQYFGPGTRLTVT.

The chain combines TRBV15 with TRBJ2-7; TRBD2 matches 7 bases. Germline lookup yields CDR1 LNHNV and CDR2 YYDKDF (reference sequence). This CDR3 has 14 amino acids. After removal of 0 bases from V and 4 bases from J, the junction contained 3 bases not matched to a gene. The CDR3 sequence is CATSRDGGIYEQYF. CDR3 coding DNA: TGTGCCACCAGCAGAGACGGGGGGATATACGAGCAGTACTTC. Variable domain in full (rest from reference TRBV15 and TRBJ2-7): DAMVIQNPRYQVTQFGKPVTLSCSQTLNHNVMYWYQQKSSQAPKLLFHYYDKDFNNEADTPDNFQSRRPNTSFCFLDIRSPGLGDTAMYLCATSRDGGIYEQYFGPGTRLTVT.

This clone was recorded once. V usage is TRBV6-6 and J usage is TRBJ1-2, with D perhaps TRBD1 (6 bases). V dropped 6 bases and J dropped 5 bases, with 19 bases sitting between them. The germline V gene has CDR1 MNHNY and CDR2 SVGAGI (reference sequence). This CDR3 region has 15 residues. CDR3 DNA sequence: TGTGCCAGCAGACCTGGACAGAACGTAGCATATGGCTACACCTTC. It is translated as CASRPGQNVAYGYTF.

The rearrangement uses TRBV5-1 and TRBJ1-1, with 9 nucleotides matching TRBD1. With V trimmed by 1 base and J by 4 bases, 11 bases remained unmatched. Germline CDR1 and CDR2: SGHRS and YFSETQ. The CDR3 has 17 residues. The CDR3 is CASSLLWTGEGSTEAFF. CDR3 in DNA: TGCGCCAGCAGCTTGCTTTGGACAGGGGAGGGGAGCACTGAAGCTTTCTTT.

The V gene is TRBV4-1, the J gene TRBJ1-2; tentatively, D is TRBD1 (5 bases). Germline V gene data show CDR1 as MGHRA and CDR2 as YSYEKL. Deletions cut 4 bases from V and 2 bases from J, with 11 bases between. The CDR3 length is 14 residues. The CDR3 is CASSPTRGNYGYTF. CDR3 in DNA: TGCGCCAGCAGCCCGACCCGGGGGAACTATGGCTACACCTTC.

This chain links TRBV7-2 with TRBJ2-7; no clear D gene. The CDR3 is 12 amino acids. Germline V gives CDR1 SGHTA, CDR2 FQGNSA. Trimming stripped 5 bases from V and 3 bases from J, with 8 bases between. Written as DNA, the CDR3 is TGTGCCAGCAGCCGGGTTAGCTACGAGCAGTACTTC. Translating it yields CASSRVSYEQYF.

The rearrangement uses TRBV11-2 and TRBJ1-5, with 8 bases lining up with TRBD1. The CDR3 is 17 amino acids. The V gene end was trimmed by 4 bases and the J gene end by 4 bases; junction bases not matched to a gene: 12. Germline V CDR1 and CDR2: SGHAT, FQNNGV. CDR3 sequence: CASSSGQGGSGNQPQHF. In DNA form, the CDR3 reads TGTGCCAGCAGCTCCGGACAGGGAGGGTCAGGAAATCAGCCCCAGCATTTT. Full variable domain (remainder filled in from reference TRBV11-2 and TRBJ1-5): EAGVAQSPRYKIIEKRQSVAFWCNPISGHATLYWYQQILGQGPKLLIQFQNNGVVDDSQLPKDRFSAERLKGVDSTLKIQPAKLEDSAVYLCASSSGQGGSGNQPQHFGDGTRLSIL.

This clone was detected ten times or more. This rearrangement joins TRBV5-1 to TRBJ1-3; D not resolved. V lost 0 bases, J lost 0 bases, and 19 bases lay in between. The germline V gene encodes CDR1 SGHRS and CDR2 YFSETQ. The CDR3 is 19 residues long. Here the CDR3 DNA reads TGCGCCAGCAGCTTGGCACTAGCGACAATAAAGAACTCTGGAAACACCATATATTTT. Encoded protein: CASSLALATIKNSGNTIYF.

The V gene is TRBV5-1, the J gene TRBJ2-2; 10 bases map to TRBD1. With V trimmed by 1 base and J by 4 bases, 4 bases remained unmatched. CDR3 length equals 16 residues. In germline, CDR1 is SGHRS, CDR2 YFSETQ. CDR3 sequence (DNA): TGCGCCAGCAGCTTGAACGGACAGGGGGTCACCGGGGAGCTGTTTTTT. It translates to CASSLNGQGVTGELFF.

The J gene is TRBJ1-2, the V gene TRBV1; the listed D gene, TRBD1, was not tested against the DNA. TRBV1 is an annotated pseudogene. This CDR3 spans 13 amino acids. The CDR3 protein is CTSRGQSNYGYTF. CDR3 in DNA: TGCACCAGCAGGGGGCAGAGTAACTATGGCTACACCTTC.

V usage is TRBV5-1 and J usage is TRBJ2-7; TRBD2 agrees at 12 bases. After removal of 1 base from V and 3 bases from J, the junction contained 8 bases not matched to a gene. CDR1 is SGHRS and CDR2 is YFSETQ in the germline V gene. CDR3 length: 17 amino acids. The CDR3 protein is CASSLPPSSGGGYEQYF. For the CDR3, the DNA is TGCGCCAGCAGCTTGCCCCCCTCTAGCGGGGGGGGCTACGAGCAGTACTTC.

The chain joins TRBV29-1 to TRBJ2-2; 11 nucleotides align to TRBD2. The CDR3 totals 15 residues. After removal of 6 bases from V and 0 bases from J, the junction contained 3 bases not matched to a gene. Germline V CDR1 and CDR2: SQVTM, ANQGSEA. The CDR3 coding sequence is TGCAGCGTCAAGACTAGCGGGGCGAACACCGGGGAGCTGTTTTTT. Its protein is CSVKTSGANTGELFF.

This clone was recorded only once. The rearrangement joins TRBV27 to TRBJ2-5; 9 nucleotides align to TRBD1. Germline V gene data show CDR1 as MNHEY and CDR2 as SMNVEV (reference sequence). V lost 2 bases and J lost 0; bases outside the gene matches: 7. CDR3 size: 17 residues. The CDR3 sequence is CASSLTPRTGDQETQYF. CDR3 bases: TGTGCCAGCAGTTTAACCCCCCGGACAGGGGACCAAGAGACCCAGTACTTC.

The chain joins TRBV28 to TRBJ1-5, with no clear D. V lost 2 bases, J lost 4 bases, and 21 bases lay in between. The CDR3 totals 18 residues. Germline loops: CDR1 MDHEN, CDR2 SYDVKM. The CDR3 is CASSLSEGLGVGNQPQHF. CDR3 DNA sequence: TGTGCCAGCAGTTTAAGCGAGGGATTGGGCGTGGGGAATCAGCCCCAGCATTTT.

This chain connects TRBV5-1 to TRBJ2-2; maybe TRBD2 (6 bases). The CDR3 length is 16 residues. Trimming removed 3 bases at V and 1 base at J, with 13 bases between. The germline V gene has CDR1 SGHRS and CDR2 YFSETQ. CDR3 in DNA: TGCGCCAGCAGCTACGCCGGGACTGGGAACACCGGGGAGCTGTTTTTT. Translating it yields CASSYAGTGNTGELFF.

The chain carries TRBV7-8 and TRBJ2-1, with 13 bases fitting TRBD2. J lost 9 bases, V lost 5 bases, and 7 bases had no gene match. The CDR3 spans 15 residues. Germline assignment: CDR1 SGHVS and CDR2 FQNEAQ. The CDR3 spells CASSPGTSGIFEQFF. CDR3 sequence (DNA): TGTGCCAGCAGCCCCGGGACTAGCGGGATTTTTGAGCAGTTCTTC.

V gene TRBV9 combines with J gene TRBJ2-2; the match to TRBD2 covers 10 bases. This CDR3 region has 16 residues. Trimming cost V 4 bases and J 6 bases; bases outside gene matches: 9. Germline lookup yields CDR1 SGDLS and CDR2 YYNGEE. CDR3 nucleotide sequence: TGTGCCAGCAGCCCCCGGGCTAGCGGGGGCCCCGGGGAGCTGTTTTTT. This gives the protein CASSPRASGGPGELFF.

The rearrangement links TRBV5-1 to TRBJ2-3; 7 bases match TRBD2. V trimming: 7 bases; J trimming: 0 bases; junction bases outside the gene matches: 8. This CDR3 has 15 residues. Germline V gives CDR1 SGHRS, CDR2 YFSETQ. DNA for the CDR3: TGCGCCAGCCGCGAAGGACTAGGCAGCACAGATACGCAGTATTTT. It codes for CASREGLGSTDTQYF.

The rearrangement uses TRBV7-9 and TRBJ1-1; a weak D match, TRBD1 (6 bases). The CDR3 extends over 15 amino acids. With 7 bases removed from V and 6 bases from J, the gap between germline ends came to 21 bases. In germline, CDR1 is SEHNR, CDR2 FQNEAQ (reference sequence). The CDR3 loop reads CASTPVGGGVPEAFF. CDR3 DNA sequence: TGTGCCAGCACCCCCGTGGGGGGGGGCGTGCCTGAAGCTTTCTTT.

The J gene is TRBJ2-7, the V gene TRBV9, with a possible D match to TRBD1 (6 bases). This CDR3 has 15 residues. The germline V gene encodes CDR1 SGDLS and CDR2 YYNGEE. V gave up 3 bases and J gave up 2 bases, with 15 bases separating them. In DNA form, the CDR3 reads TGTGCCAGCAGCGGGGATGACAGGACCCCCTACGAGCAGTACTTC. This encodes CASSGDDRTPYEQYF.

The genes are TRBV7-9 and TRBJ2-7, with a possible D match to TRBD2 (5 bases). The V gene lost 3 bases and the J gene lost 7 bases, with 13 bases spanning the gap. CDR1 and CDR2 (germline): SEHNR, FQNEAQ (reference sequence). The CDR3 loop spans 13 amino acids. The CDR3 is CASSLDGGGEQYF. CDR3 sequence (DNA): TGTGCCAGCAGCTTGGACGGCGGCGGGGAGCAGTACTTC.